This T cell receptor (beta chain) was documented in a study of shared clonotypes between healthy human individuals. Whole-study results and caveats: Non-shared clonotypes had lower generation probabilities than clonotypes shared by all four sorted-subset donors. Sharing across four donors was highest in naive CD4 (roughly 5%) and lowest in memory CD8 (about 0.4%).

Here immunoSEQ multiplex PCR was the method, and the copy in TCRdb shows in-frame clones only, minus some. The sample yields 2 million to 2.5 million clones, under 97% seen once. Germline V gene sequence: CDR1 MGHDK, CDR2 SYGVNS. The CDR3 runs 15 residues. Germline trimming cut 4 bases from V and 6 bases from J; bases unmatched to any gene: 7. With respect to this clone: What it binds is not known.

Division of CD4+ cells produced a CD45RA+ naive subset and a CD45RA-negative memory subset. What was sequenced was naive CD4+ T cells sorted from blood. Noted subset: CD45RA+ positively selected. J is TRBJ2-2 and V is TRBV25-1, with 8 bases fitting TRBD2. The TCR was taken from a man between 18 and 35 years old in good health. Written as DNA, the CDR3 is TGTGCCAGCAGTGTTGACGCGGGAGGACCCGGGGAGCTGTTTTTT. It yields the protein CASSVDAGGPGELFF.